A single T cell receptor beta chain is shown here with its context. The antigen it recognizes is unknown. Nothing much larger sits one base from this clone, and base qualities are not available. The source of the sample is a study of blood T cell repertoires in COVID-19 (dated by TCRdb to between 2020 and 2021). The study in broad terms: Collaborator samples came from the United States, Italy and Spain and covered acute and convalescent phases of COVID-19. A de-identified subject ID, COVID-19 status, age in years and sex were almost always included in the sample metadata. Where available, HLA class I and class II types were taken from metadata supplied by the sample provider and were not determined by assay-based typing. Deeply sampled blood TCRbeta repertoires from subjects exposed to, actively infected with, or recovered from COVID-19 were included in the dataset. The prospective study material was composed of cDNA or gDNA derived from T cells, B-cell-depleted T cells, or PBMCs. The repertoires were made available in a free public database intended to serve as a resource for research on the immune response to SARS-CoV-2. Samples came from the ongoing ImmuneRACE study (first 160 participants) plus 1,254 subjects from 6 global collaborators.

Its CDR3 holds 14 amino acids, cysteine through phenylalanine. Just CDR3 DNA is preserved here, 42 bases in frame from base 1. In the germline V gene, CDR1 corresponds to MNHEY and CDR2 to SVGAGI. Trimming at the junction amounts to 6 bases on V and 5 bases on J, and the germline ends lie 17 bases apart. Beyond this particular receptor, the publication reports: Clinical and demographic metadata were provided uncurated, with the amount varying by source and participant.

Whole blood was collected in K2EDTA tubes by collaborating institutions according to the institutions' own protocols. For TCRbeta analysis, collaborator samples were shipped as frozen whole blood, as isolated PBMCs, or as DNA extracted from either sample type. TCRbeta CDR3 regions were amplified from genomic DNA using the immunoSEQ Assay, a bias-controlled multiplex PCR. The authors' pipeline ran thus. Within the assay, amplification of reference gene primers was used to estimate how many nucleated cells each sample contained. Sequence reads were collapsed and filtered to measure the absolute abundance of every unique TCRbeta CDR3 rearrangement. For each sample, productive Simpson clonality was calculated by taking the square root of Simpson's diversity index across productive rearrangements. Imported from immuneACCESS, the table was reduced by TCRdb to in-frame sequences with V and J called. These copies leave out some clones; in studies compared against another copy, an unresolved V gene accounts for under half, and the cause of the remainder is not known. D and trimming come from the DNA, and the V and J calls and clone size come from that table. This sample holds 95,000 or so clones; 70% to 80% were observed only once. Around a sixth of the sample comes from the top ten.

The receptor's source is an elderly woman with active or convalescent COVID-19. The chain is assembled from TRBV6-5 and TRBJ2-7; the D segment could be TRBD1, given 6 matching bases. Sequenced sample: peripheral blood. The CDR3 here reads CASSILTGFHEQYF. The sequence in DNA is TGTGCCAGCAGCATACTTACAGGGTTTCACGAGCAGTACTTC.